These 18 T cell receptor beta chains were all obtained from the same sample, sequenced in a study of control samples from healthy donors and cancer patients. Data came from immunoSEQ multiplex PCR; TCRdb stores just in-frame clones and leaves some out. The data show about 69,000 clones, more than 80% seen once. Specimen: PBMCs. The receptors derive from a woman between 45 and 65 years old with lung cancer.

CDR3 region: CATSLYEDEQFF. The CDR3 nucleotides are TGTGCCACCAGCTTATACGAGGATGAGCAGTTCTTC. V gene TRBV24-1 combines with J gene TRBJ2-1; D not resolved. V was cut by 7 bases and J by 8 bases, with 11 bases left in between. CDR1 is KGHDR, CDR2 SFDVKD, per germline. The CDR3 is 12 amino acids.

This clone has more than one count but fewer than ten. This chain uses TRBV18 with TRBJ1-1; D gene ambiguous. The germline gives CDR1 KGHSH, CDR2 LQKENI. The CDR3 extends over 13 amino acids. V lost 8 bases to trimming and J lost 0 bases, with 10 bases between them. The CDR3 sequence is CASHSEMNTEAFF. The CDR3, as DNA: TGTGCCAGCCATTCCGAAATGAACACTGAAGCTTTCTTT.

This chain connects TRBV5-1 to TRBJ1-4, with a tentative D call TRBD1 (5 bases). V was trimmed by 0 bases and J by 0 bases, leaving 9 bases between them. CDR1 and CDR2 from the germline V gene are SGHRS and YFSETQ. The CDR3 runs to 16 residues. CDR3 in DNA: TGCGCCAGCAGCTTGGGGGACGGAGCAACTAATGAAAAACTGTTTTTT. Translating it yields CASSLGDGATNEKLFF.

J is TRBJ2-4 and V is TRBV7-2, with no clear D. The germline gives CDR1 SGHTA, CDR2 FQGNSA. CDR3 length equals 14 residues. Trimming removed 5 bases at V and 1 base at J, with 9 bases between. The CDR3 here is CASSPRTAKNIQYF. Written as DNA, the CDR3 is TGTGCCAGCAGCCCCCGGACGGCCAAAAACATTCAGTACTTC. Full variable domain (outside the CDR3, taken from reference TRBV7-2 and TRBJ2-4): GAGVSQSPSNKVTEKGKDVELRCDPISGHTALYWYRQSLGQGLEFLIYFQGNSAPDKSGLPSDRFSAERTGGSVSTLTIQRTQQEDSAVYLCASSPRTAKNIQYFGAGTRLSVL.

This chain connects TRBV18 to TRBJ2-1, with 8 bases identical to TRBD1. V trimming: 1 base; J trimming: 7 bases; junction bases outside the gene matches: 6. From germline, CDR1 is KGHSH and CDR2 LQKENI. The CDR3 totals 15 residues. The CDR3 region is CASSPRTGIMNEQFF. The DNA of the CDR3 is TGTGCCAGCTCACCACGGACAGGGATTATGAATGAGCAGTTCTTC.

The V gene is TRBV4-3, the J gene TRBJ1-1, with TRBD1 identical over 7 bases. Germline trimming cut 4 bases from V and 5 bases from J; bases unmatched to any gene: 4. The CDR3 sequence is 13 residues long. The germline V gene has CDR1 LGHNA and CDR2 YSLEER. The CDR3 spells CASSPRQGTEAFF. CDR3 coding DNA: TGCGCCAGCAGCCCTAGACAGGGAACTGAAGCTTTCTTT.

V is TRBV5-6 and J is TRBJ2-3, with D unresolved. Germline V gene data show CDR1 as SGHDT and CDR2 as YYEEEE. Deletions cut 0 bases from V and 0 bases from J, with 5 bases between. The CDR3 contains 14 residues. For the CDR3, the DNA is TGTGCCAGCAGCTTGGACAGAAGCACAGATACGCAGTATTTT. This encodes CASSLDRSTDTQYF.

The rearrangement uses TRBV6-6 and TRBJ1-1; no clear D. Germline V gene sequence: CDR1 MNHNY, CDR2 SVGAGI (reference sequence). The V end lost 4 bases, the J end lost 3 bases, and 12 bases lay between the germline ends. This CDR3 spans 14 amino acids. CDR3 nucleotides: TGTGCCAGCAGTTCGAGGCCTACACACACTGAAGCTTTCTTT. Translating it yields CASSSRPTHTEAFF.

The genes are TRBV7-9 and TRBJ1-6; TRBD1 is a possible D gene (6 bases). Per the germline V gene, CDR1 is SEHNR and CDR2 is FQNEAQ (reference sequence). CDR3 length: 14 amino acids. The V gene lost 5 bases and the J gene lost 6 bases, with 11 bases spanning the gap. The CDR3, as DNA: TGTGCCAGCAGCCCGGACAGAAGTAATTCACCCCTCCACTTT. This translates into CASSPDRSNSPLHF.

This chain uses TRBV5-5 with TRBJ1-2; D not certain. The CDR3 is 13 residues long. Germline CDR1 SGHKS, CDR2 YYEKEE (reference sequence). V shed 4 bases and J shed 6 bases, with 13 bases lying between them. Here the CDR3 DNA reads TGTGCCAGCAGCGTTGGTACACAAAATGGCTACACCTTC. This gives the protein CASSVGTQNGYTF.

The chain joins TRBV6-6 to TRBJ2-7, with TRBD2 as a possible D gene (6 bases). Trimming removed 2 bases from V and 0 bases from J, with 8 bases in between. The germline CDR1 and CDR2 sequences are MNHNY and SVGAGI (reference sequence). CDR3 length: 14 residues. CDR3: CASSYLSGSYEQYF. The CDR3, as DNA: TGTGCCAGCAGTTACCTTAGCGGCTCCTACGAGCAGTACTTC.

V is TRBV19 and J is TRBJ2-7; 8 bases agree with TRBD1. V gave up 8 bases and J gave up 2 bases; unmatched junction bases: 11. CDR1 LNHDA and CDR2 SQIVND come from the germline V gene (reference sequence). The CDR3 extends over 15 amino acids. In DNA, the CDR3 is TGTGCCAGTTCTCTCGGGGCAGGGGGCACCTACGAGCAGTACTTC. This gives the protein CASSLGAGGTYEQYF.

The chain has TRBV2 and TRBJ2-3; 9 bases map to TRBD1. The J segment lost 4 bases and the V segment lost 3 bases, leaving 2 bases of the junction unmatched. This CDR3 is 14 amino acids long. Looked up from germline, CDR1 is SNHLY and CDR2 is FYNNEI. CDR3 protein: CASSDTGGADTQYF. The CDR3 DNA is TGTGCCAGCAGTGATACAGGGGGCGCAGATACGCAGTATTTT.

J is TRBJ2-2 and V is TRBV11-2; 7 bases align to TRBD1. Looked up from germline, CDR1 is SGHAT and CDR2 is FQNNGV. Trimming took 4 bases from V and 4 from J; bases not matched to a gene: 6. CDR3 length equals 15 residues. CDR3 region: CASSSRQGVTGELFF. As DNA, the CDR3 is TGTGCCAGCAGCTCTCGACAGGGAGTCACCGGGGAGCTGTTTTTT.

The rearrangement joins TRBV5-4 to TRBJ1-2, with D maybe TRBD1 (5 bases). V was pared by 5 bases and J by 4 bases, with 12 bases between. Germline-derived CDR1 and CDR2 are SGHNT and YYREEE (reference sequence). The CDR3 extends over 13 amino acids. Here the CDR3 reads CASSLEGPYGYTF. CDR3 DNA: TGTGCCAGCAGTCTAGAGGGACCCTATGGCTACACCTTC.

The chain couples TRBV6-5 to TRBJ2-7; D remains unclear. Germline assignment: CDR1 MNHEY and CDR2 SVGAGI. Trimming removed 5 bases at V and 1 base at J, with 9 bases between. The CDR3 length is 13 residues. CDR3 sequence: CASSRTVSYEQYF. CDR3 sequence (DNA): TGTGCCAGCAGTCGAACAGTTTCCTACGAGCAGTACTTC.

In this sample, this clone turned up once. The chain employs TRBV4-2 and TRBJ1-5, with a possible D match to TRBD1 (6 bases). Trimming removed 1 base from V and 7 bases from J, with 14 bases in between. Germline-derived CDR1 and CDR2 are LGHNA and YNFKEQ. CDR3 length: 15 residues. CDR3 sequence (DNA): TGTGCCAGCAGCCAAGGGAAAGGGGGGGGGCAGCCCCAGCATTTT. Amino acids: CASSQGKGGGQPQHF.

CDR3 coding DNA: TGTGCCAGCAGTGAAGGTGGAAACACCATATATTTT. This gives the protein CASSEGGNTIYF. The chain recombines TRBV2 with TRBJ1-3; D is ambiguous. Germline values: CDR1 SNHLY, CDR2 FYNNEI. Trimming took 1 base from V and 3 from J, leaving 1 base between them. This CDR3 is 12 amino acids long. Looking up the rest from reference TRBV2 and TRBJ1-3 gives the full variable domain: EPEVTQTPSHQVTQMGQEVILRCVPISNHLYFYWYRQILGQKVEFLVSFYNNEISEKSEIFDDQFSVERPDGSNFTLKIRSTKLEDSAMYFCASSEGGNTIYFGEGSWLTVV.